This paragraph reports one T cell receptor beta chain. The target antigen is unknown. The entry originates in a study of cytomegalovirus exposure and HLA in healthy donors. Study results and limitations: Among TCR sequences, most were rare, though some public TCRs appeared in many donors. The classifier was said to identify cytomegalovirus status with high specificity and sensitivity. It was reported in a later analysis that an Asian-associated ancestry cluster showed fewer N-insertions than the approximately 670-donor mean.

Donors had nominal health at sampling but likely had unrecorded immune exposures. With 60 Vbeta and 13 Jbeta primers, the PCR was carried out. Some clones are missing from TCRdb's copy, which holds only in-frame ones; the method was immunoSEQ multiplex PCR. Of 100,000 or so clones listed, 84% are singletons. Germline V gene lookup returns CDR1 MDHEN and CDR2 SYDVKM. This CDR3 contains 16 residues. The germline V and J ends were trimmed by 6 bases and 0 bases, with 18 bases remaining between them. Sequences were obtained from PBMCs. The chain recombines TRBV28 with TRBJ2-7, with D maybe TRBD1 (6 bases). This TCR was recovered from a man aged 18 to 30 in good health and CMV-seronegative. In DNA form, the CDR3 reads TGTGCCAGCAGCTCTATCGGGACACCCAACTCCTACGAGCAGTACTTC. Translating gives CASSSIGTPNSYEQYF.